The source of this T cell receptor beta chain is a study of a mutant IDH1 vaccine in newly diagnosed glioma. Study in general: Vaccination followed radiotherapy alone by 4-6 weeks, or accompanied temozolomide cycles.

General study findings and limits: A vaccine-induced immune response developed in around 94% of the patients.

Sequencing used immunoSEQ multiplex PCR; TCRdb keeps in-frame clones, though not all of them. The profile shows around 41,000 clones, roughly 84% of them singletons. The time point denotes: week 11, during vaccination. The vaccine gave 300 ug of a 20-mer mutant IDH1 peptide subcutaneously per dose. Comment on this clone: Its cognate antigen is unknown.

Sequences were derived from PBMCs, sampled from a glioma patient whose treatment included an IDH1 peptide vaccine. This receptor was identified in a man in his forties with glioma.

CDR3 in DNA: TGTGCCAGCAGCTTAGCGGGGGCAGTGGTCCTCACTGAAGCTTTCTTT. It translates to CASSLAGAVVLTEAFF. The V and J genes are TRBV7-9 and TRBJ1-1; the D gene is possibly TRBD1 (6 bases). CDR1 is SEHNR, CDR2 FQNEAQ, per germline (reference sequence). The CDR3 is 16 residues long. V was clipped by 0 bases and J by 4 bases, with 15 bases between them.